This T cell receptor (beta chain) was observed in a study of OX40 agonist ivuxolimab in advanced cancers. As regards this clone: Its specificity is unknown.

Findings of the study overall: CD8+ T cells were the subset that, on average, had more expanded clones than CD4+. At doses 0.1 to 3.0 mg/kg, CD4+ and CD8+ clones expanded.

There are 13 residues in the CDR3. Germline CDR1 is GTSNPN and CDR2 is SVGIG (reference sequence). V dropped 0 bases and J dropped 2 bases, with 8 bases sitting between them. Data came from immunoSEQ multiplex PCR; TCRdb stores just in-frame clones and leaves some out. The table has 65,000 to 80,000 clones, approximately 88% seen once. This TCR came from an adult with an advanced solid tumor such as melanoma, head and neck, liver or kidney cancer. The rearrangement uses TRBV30 and TRBJ2-7, with a possible D match to TRBD2 (6 bases). Sequencing used CD4+ or CD8+ T cells sorted from blood, obtained in a trial of the OX40 agonist ivuxolimab. The CDR3 sequence is CAWSVRGAYEQYF. The CDR3, as DNA: TGTGCCTGGAGTGTACGCGGGGCCTACGAGCAGTACTTC.